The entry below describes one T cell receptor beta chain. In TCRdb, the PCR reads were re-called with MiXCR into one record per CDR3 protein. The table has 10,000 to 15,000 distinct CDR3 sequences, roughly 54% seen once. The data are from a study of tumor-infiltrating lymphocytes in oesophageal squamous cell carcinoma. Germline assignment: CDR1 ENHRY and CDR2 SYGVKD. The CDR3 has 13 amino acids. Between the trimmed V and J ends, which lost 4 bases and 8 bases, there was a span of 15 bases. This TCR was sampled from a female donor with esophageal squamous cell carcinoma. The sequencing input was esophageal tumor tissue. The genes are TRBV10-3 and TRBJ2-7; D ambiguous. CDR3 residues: CAISGTTDDKQYF. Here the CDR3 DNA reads TGTGCCATCAGTGGGACGACGGATGATAAGCAGTACTTC.